This entry describes one TCR beta chain. This sample was taken from a study of cytomegalovirus exposure and HLA in healthy donors. Across the whole study: Counted in an early data release were about 85 million unique TCRs from HLA-typed donors.

The V and J ends lost 5 bases and 2 bases, in that order; junction bases with no gene match: 5. Germline CDR1 SEHNR, CDR2 FQNEAQ (reference sequence). The CDR3 totals 16 residues. Primers for the PCR totalled 60 Vbeta and 13 Jbeta. Generated by immunoSEQ multiplex PCR, the TCRdb table keeps only in-frame clones and is missing some. Of 65,000 to 70,000 clones in the sample, roughly 79% were seen once. Sample: PBMCs. The chain links TRBV7-9 to TRBJ2-3; TRBD2 aligns across 12 bases. The receptor comes from a man aged 50 to 59 in good health and CMV-seronegative. The CDR3 spells CASSVSSGGATDTQYF. Here the CDR3 DNA reads TGTGCCAGCAGCGTATCTAGCGGGGGGGCCACAGATACGCAGTATTTT.